What follows are 18 T cell receptor beta chains derived from one specimen sequenced in a study of shared clonotypes between healthy human individuals. The data were produced by immunoSEQ multiplex PCR, yet TCRdb's version contains in-frame clones alone and is incomplete. The data show about 1 million clones, around 76% seen once. The sequenced sample was memory CD4+ T cells sorted from blood. The sample's subset: CD45RA-negative fraction. These receptors all stem from a man between 18 and 35 years old in good health.

This clone appeared a few times. The chain combines TRBV5-1 with TRBJ2-3, with D possibly matching TRBD2 (6 bases). The ends were cut back, 3 bases at V and 2 bases at J, with 16 bases in the middle. The CDR3 runs 16 residues. Germline CDR1 is SGHRS and CDR2 is YFSETQ. The CDR3 DNA follows: TGCGCCAGCAGCTCAGGTACTAGCAGACACACAGATACGCAGTATTTT. Its translation: CASSSGTSRHTDTQYF.

This clone was detected only once. At the DNA level, this CDR3 is encoded by other sequences in the same sample as well. This chain uses TRBV10-3 with TRBJ2-5; 8 bases agree with TRBD2. The CDR3 spans 12 residues. V was pared by 6 bases and J by 3 bases, with 0 bases of the junction left unmatched. The germline CDR1 and CDR2 sequences are ENHRY and SYGVKD. This chain's CDR3 is CAISGGEETQYF. CDR3 coding DNA: TGTGCCATCAGCGGGGGGGAAGAGACCCAGTACTTC.

The chain joins TRBV5-1 to TRBJ2-1, with a possible D match to TRBD2 (5 bases). The V gene lost 4 bases and the J gene lost 2 bases, with 16 bases spanning the gap. The V gene's germline CDR1 is SGHRS and CDR2 YFSETQ. This CDR3 is built from 16 residues. The CDR3 bases are TGCGCCAGCAGCCGGGCGGGCTGGGAGACCTACAATGAGCAGTTCTTC. Encoded protein: CASSRAGWETYNEQFF.

The V call is TRBV5-1, the J call TRBJ2-3, with TRBD2 as a possible D gene (5 bases). The CDR3 contains 14 residues. Looked up from germline, CDR1 is SGHRS and CDR2 is YFSETQ. V was cut by 7 bases and J by 3 bases, with 15 bases left in between. CDR3 protein: CASPVFRGTDTQYF. The CDR3 region has the DNA TGCGCCAGCCCGGTTTTTAGAGGGACAGATACGCAGTATTTT.

This clone was seen more than once but under ten times. The chain is built from TRBV27 and TRBJ2-2; D remains ambiguous. Per the germline V gene, CDR1 is MNHEY and CDR2 is SMNVEV (reference sequence). This CDR3 spans 13 amino acids. The V and J ends lost 0 bases and 5 bases respectively, with 4 bases between them. The CDR3 DNA sequence: TGTGCCAGCAGTTTATCGTGGACCGGGGAGCTGTTTTTT. Translating gives CASSLSWTGELFF.

Details on this clone: Other DNA variants within this sample encode the same CDR3. The gene calls are TRBV18 and TRBJ1-3; D might be TRBD1 (5 bases). Germline-derived CDR1 and CDR2 are KGHSH and LQKENI. V lost 6 bases and J 7 bases, leaving 13 bases between the germline ends. This CDR3 is 13 amino acids long. The CDR3: CASSPGQGNTIYF. DNA for the CDR3: TGTGCCAGCTCGCCAGGGCAAGGGAACACCATATATTTT.

The chain is built from TRBV5-1 and TRBJ1-1; the D gene is possibly TRBD1 (5 bases). Germline V gene lookup returns CDR1 SGHRS and CDR2 YFSETQ. There are 12 residues in the CDR3. Deletions cut 3 bases from V and 5 bases from J, with 8 bases between. The CDR3 loop is CASSWKGTEAFF. The CDR3 DNA follows: TGCGCCAGCAGCTGGAAGGGGACTGAAGCTTTCTTT.

V is TRBV7-9 and J is TRBJ1-2; D unclear. Germline loops: CDR1 SEHNR, CDR2 FQNEAQ (reference sequence). Trimming removed 1 base from V and 8 bases from J, with 11 bases in between. The CDR3 has 13 residues. The CDR3, as DNA: TGTGCCAGCAGCTTAGGTTGGGCCCAGGGCTACACCTTC. Translation: CASSLGWAQGYTF. Together with reference TRBV7-9 and TRBJ1-2, the CDR3 gives the full variable domain: DTGVSQNPRHKITKRGQNVTFRCDPISEHNRLYWYRQTLGQGPEFLTYFQNEAQLEKSRLLSDRFSAERPKGSFSTLEIQRTEQGDSAMYLCASSLGWAQGYTFGSGTRLTVV.

The chain joins TRBV7-2 to TRBJ1-1; D unclear. Trimming removed 5 bases at V and 3 bases at J, with 7 bases between. CDR1 and CDR2 (germline): SGHTA, FQGNSA. This CDR3 contains 12 residues. CDR3 sequence: CASSVRDTEAFF. The CDR3, as DNA: TGTGCCAGCAGCGTACGGGACACTGAAGCTTTCTTT. Full variable domain (rest looked up from reference TRBV7-2 and TRBJ1-1): GAGVSQSPSNKVTEKGKDVELRCDPISGHTALYWYRQSLGQGLEFLIYFQGNSAPDKSGLPSDRFSAERTGGSVSTLTIQRTQQEDSAVYLCASSVRDTEAFFGQGTRLTVV.

This chain connects TRBV5-4 to TRBJ2-7; 7 nucleotides align to TRBD1. Germline CDR1 reads SGHNT; CDR2 reads YYREEE (reference sequence). V was clipped by 3 bases and J by 7 bases; unmatched bases: 7. The CDR3 is 13 amino acids. For the CDR3, the DNA is TGTGCCAGCAGCTCTCCGACAGGGTGGGAGCAGTACTTC. This encodes CASSSPTGWEQYF.

The V gene is TRBV6-4, the J gene TRBJ2-1; D is possibly TRBD1 (6 bases). Trimming left V 2 bases short and J 9 bases short, with 11 bases between. CDR3 length: 13 amino acids. Germline V gene sequence: CDR1 MRHNA, CDR2 SNTAGT. The CDR3: CASSDQGGSEQFF. CDR3 sequence (DNA): TGTGCCAGCAGTGACCAAGGGGGTTCTGAGCAGTTCTTC.

The chain carries TRBV28 and TRBJ2-3; 9 bases agree with TRBD2. This CDR3 has 16 amino acids. Trimming took 5 bases from V and 2 from J; bases not matched to a gene: 8. Germline V gene data show CDR1 as MDHEN and CDR2 as SYDVKM. The CDR3 DNA follows: TGTGCCAGCAGTCCACGCAGCGGGAGGACCACAGATACGCAGTATTTT. It yields the protein CASSPRSGRTTDTQYF.

As to this clone: Other DNA sequences in this specimen translate into the identical CDR3. The rearrangement uses TRBV11-2 and TRBJ1-1, with TRBD1 as a possible D gene (5 bases). Germline V gene sequence: CDR1 SGHAT, CDR2 FQNNGV. The V and J ends lost 1 base and 5 bases respectively, with 8 bases between them. There are 13 residues in the CDR3. This chain's CDR3 is CASSLGGNTEAFF. Written as DNA, the CDR3 is TGTGCCAGCAGCTTAGGGGGGAATACTGAAGCTTTCTTT.

This chain uses TRBV5-1 with TRBJ2-6; D is tentatively TRBD1 or TRBD2 (5 bases each). This CDR3 has 17 amino acids. V was pared by 5 bases and J by 0 bases, with 15 bases between. Per germline, CDR1 SGHRS and CDR2 YFSETQ. CDR3 region: CASRRGAGSSGANVLTF. CDR3 DNA: TGCGCCAGCAGACGAGGGGCAGGAAGCTCTGGGGCCAACGTCCTGACTTTC.

This chain joins TRBV5-4 and TRBJ2-7; 8 bases map to TRBD1. The V gene end was trimmed by 3 bases and the J gene end by 6 bases; junction bases not matched to a gene: 8. Germline V gives CDR1 SGHNT, CDR2 YYREEE (reference sequence). CDR3 size: 14 residues. This CDR3 is CASSSPTGDVEQYF. The CDR3 DNA sequence: TGTGCCAGCAGCTCCCCGACAGGGGACGTCGAGCAGTACTTC.

The chain is built from TRBV6-1 and TRBJ1-6; no reliable D call. Germline loops: CDR1 MNHNS, CDR2 SASEGT. The CDR3 totals 13 residues. V was clipped by 10 bases and J by 9 bases, with 16 bases between them. CDR3 DNA sequence: TGTGCCATCTCAGGAGGCCCAGGTTCACCCCTCCACTTT. Protein sequence: CAISGGPGSPLHF.

The count of this clone is one. The rearrangement links TRBV6-1 to TRBJ1-2, with D perhaps TRBD1 (6 bases). The CDR3 runs to 12 residues. Trimming took off 3 bases at V and 7 bases at J, with 9 bases between the two ends. Germline V gives CDR1 MNHNS, CDR2 SASEGT. The CDR3 DNA reads as TGTGCCAGCAGTGATGGGGGCCGTGGCTACACCTTC. This sequence encodes CASSDGGRGYTF.

This clone has only a few counts. Written as DNA, the CDR3 is TGCGCCAGCAGCCCGGACAGGATGAACACTGAAGCTTTCTTT. Protein sequence: CASSPDRMNTEAFF. The rearrangement links TRBV5-1 to TRBJ1-1, with 7 positions matching TRBD1. V was clipped by 4 bases and J by 0 bases; unmatched bases: 3. Germline values: CDR1 SGHRS, CDR2 YFSETQ. This CDR3 is built from 14 residues.